The source of this T cell receptor (beta chain) is a study of prognosis after radiotherapy for stage I lung cancer. Study-level information: Stereotactic body radiotherapy was never combined with concurrent therapy in any patient. Distant metastasis occurred in several patients at a median of approximately seven months after radiotherapy, while approximately 15 showed no significant progression.

By two-round multiplex PCR, the TCR beta CDR3 was amplified from genomic DNA. Primers specific to each TRBV and TRBJ gene drove first-round PCR. TCRdb re-called the multiplex PCR reads through MiXCR, storing one row per CDR3 protein. The sample lists approximately 23,000 distinct CDR3 sequences, approximately 42% occurring once. After removal of 6 bases from V and 3 bases from J, the junction contained 7 bases not matched to a gene. Germline V gives CDR1 SNHLY, CDR2 FYNNEI. The CDR3 is 15 amino acids. The TCR sequence derives from a donor of 50 years or more with non-small cell lung cancer. V gene TRBV2 combines with J gene TRBJ1-5; the match to TRBD1 covers 8 bases. The specimen was PBMCs, collected before or after stereotactic body radiation therapy (not recorded which). CDR3 DNA: TGTGCCAGCAGGTACGGACAGGGATACAATCAGCCCCAGCATTTT. Its protein product is CASRYGQGYNQPQHF.